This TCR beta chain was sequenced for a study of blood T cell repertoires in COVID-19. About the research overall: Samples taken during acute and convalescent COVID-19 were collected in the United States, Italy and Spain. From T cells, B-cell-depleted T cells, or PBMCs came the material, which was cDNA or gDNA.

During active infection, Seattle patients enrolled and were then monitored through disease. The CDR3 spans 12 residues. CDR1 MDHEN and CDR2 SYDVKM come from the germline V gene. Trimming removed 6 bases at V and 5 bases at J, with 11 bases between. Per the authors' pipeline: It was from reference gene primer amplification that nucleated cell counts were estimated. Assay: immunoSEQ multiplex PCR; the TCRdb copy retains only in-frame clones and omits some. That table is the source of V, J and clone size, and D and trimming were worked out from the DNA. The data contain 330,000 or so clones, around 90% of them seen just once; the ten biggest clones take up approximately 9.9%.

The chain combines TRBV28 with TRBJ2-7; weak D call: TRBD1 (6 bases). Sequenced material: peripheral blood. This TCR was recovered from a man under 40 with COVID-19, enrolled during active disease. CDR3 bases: TGTGCCAGCAGAGAACAGGGAGACGAGCAGTACTTC. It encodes CASREQGDEQYF.